Listed here are 9 T cell receptor beta chains from one sample, sequenced in a study of T cell responses to AZD1222 COVID-19 vaccine. Sequencing used immunoSEQ multiplex PCR; TCRdb keeps in-frame clones, though not all of them. Counted here are more than 250,000 clones, approximately 93% occurring once; the ten biggest clones make up less than 0.6%. The sample consisted of peripheral blood, taken on day 0 of AZD1222 vaccination. The receptors come from an adult in good health.

J is TRBJ2-7 and V is TRBV5-8; the D is unclear. The V and J ends lost 1 base and 5 bases respectively, with 7 bases between them. The CDR3 runs 12 residues. Looked up from germline, CDR1 is SGHTS and CDR2 is YDEGEE. The CDR3 DNA reads TGTGCCAGCAGCTTGTCGCTAAACGAGCAGTACTTC. Translation gives CASSLSLNEQYF. Full variable domain (outside the CDR3, taken from reference TRBV5-8 and TRBJ2-7): EAGVTQSPTHLIKTRGQQATLRCSPISGHTSVYWYQQALGLGLQFLLWYDEGEERNRGNFPPRFSGRQFPNYSSELNVNALELEDSALYLCASSLSLNEQYFGPGTRLTVT.

DNA of the CDR3: TGCGCCAGCAGCTTGGACTCCGGGAATACTGAAGCTTTCTTT. Protein sequence: CASSLDSGNTEAFF. The chain uses TRBV5-1 and TRBJ1-1, with unresolved D. CDR1 is SGHRS and CDR2 is YFSETQ in the germline V gene. The V end lost 0 bases, the J end lost 5 bases, and 11 bases lay between the germline ends. CDR3 size: 14 residues.

The V gene is TRBV5-4, the J gene TRBJ1-4; 8 nucleotides align to TRBD1. The V segment lost 1 base and the J segment 8 bases; nucleotides outside the gene matches: 4. The CDR3 totals 14 residues. The germline V gene has CDR1 SGHNT and CDR2 YYREEE (reference sequence). The chain's CDR3 is CASSLTGGKEKLFF. CDR3 sequence (DNA): TGTGCCAGCAGCTTGACAGGGGGGAAGGAAAAACTGTTTTTT. The full variable domain, with the rest looked up from reference TRBV5-4 and TRBJ1-4, is ETGVTQSPTHLIKTRGQQVTLRCSSQSGHNTVSWYQQALGQGPQFIFQYYREEENGRGNFPPRFSGLQFPNYSSELNVNALELDDSALYLCASSLTGGKEKLFFGSGTQLSVL.

This chain uses TRBV2 with TRBJ1-2; unclear D gene. The ends were cut back, 2 bases at V and 6 bases at J, with 10 bases in the middle. This CDR3 has 13 residues. Germline V lookup: CDR1 SNHLY, CDR2 FYNNEI. The CDR3 here is CASSEKGADGYTF. The CDR3, as DNA: TGTGCCAGCAGTGAAAAGGGTGCGGATGGCTACACCTTC.

V usage is TRBV5-4 and J usage is TRBJ1-6, with a tentative D call TRBD1 (5 bases). CDR3 length: 17 residues. CDR1 and CDR2 (germline): SGHNT, YYREEE (reference sequence). Trimming removed 4 bases at V and 0 bases at J, with 14 bases between. This chain's CDR3 is CASSRDGKSSYNSPLHF. The DNA of the CDR3 is TGTGCCAGCAGCCGGGACGGCAAAAGCTCCTATAATTCACCCCTCCACTTT.

There are a few counts of this clone. This specimen includes other DNA sequences encoding the same CDR3. The chain combines TRBV12-3 or TRBV12-4 with TRBJ1-5; possible D gene TRBD1, 6 bases. Trimming stripped 2 bases from V and 4 bases from J, with 6 bases between. The CDR3 has 13 amino acids. CDR3 protein: CASSLQGNQPQHF. CDR3 coding DNA: TGTGCCAGCAGTTTACAGGGGAATCAGCCCCAGCATTTT.

For this clone: The sample carries other DNA sequences with the same CDR3. V and J are TRBV2 and TRBJ2-7; D remains ambiguous. Germline assignment: CDR1 SNHLY and CDR2 FYNNEI. V gave up 6 bases and J gave up 2 bases, with 8 bases separating them. CDR3 length equals 12 residues. CDR3 coding DNA: TGTGCCAGCAGGCCGGCGACCTACGAGCAGTACTTC. It specifies CASRPATYEQYF.

The chain employs TRBV12-3 or TRBV12-4 and TRBJ1-5; D not certain. The CDR3 is made up of 13 amino acids. Trimming removed 4 bases from V and 2 bases from J, with 6 bases in between. The CDR3 DNA reads as TGTGCCAGCAGTTCGGCGGGCAATCAGCCCCAGCATTTT. As protein: CASSSAGNQPQHF.

This clone has more than one count but fewer than ten. This chain links TRBV29-1 with TRBJ2-5, with D uncertain. CDR3 length: 10 residues. Germline loops: CDR1 SQVTM, CDR2 ANQGSEA. Trimming cost V 4 bases and J 1 base, with 1 base left between them. CDR3 residues: CSVVQETQYF. In DNA form, the CDR3 reads TGCAGCGTTGTCCAAGAGACCCAGTACTTC.